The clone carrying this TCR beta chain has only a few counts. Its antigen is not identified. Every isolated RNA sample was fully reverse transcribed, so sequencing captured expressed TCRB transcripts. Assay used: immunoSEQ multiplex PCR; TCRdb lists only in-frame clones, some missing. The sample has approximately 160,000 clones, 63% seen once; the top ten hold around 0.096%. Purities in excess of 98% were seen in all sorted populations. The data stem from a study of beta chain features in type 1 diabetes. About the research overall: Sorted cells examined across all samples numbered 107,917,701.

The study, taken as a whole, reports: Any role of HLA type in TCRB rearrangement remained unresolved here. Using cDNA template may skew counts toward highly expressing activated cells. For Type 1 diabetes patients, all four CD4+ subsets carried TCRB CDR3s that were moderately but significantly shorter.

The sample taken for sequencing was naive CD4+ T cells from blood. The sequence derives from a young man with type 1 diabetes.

The chain's CDR3 is CSVEQQGNFQETQYF. For the CDR3, the DNA is TGCAGCGTTGAACAACAAGGGAACTTCCAAGAGACCCAGTACTTC. This chain connects TRBV29-1 to TRBJ2-5; the D is unclear. Trimming left V 2 bases short and J 1 base short, with 14 bases between. CDR3 length: 15 residues. Per germline, CDR1 SQVTM and CDR2 ANQGSEA.